A single sample gave rise to the 21 T cell receptor beta chains below, sequenced in a study of T-cell memory formation after mild COVID-19. TCRdb used MiXCR to reprocess the 5' RACE reads, holding one entry per CDR3 protein. The profile shows 150,000 or so distinct CDR3 sequences, around 10% of them singletons. The sample was PBMCs or a T cell subset sorted from them (not recorded which). All receptors come from a man aged 18 to 29 who had mild COVID-19 (a few samples of this study predate the infection). Cell type and time point are not known.

The sample holds a few counts of this clonotype. The chain uses TRBV6-5 and TRBJ1-2; D not certain. V was shortened by 7 bases and J by 8 bases, with 11 bases between the two germline ends. CDR1 and CDR2 (germline): MNHEY, SVGAGI. The CDR3 runs to 11 residues. CDR3 coding DNA: TGTGCCAGCAATAGTGGGGTAGGCTACACCTTC. This codes for CASNSGVGYTF.

This CDR3 reads CSAREWGYRGDSPLHF. CDR3 DNA: TGCAGTGCTAGAGAGTGGGGGTACAGGGGGGATTCACCCCTCCACTTT. The genes are TRBV20-1 and TRBJ1-6, with 8 bases lining up with TRBD1. The germline V gene has CDR1 DFQATT and CDR2 SNEGSKA (reference sequence). The junction had 9 bases not matched to a gene; V was cut back by 0 bases and J by 8 bases. The CDR3 is 16 residues long.

The chain combines TRBV7-2 with TRBJ2-1; 7 bases fit TRBD2. The CDR3 totals 11 residues. Per the germline V gene, CDR1 is SGHTA and CDR2 is FQGNSA. The V and J ends lost 8 bases and 9 bases, in that order; junction bases with no gene match: 4. In DNA, the CDR3 is TGTGCCAGCGGGGACTATAGTGAGCAGTTCTTC. The encoded protein is CASGDYSEQFF.

The chain carries TRBV11-2 and TRBJ2-3; 7 bases agree with TRBD1. The CDR3 runs to 13 residues. CDR1 and CDR2 from the germline V gene are SGHAT and FQNNGV. V trimming: 4 bases; J trimming: 4 bases; junction bases outside the gene matches: 2. CDR3 sequence: CASSYDRADTQYF. CDR3 DNA: TGTGCCAGCAGCTATGACAGGGCAGATACGCAGTATTTT.

This clonotype appeared a few times. This chain links TRBV5-1 with TRBJ2-3, with 13 bases matching TRBD2. CDR1 SGHRS and CDR2 YFSETQ come from the germline V gene. Trimming took 4 bases from V and 5 from J; bases not matched to a gene: 4. The length of the CDR3 is 15 residues. The CDR3 sequence is CASSATSGGIDTQYF. CDR3 in DNA: TGCGCCAGCAGCGCGACTAGCGGGGGGATAGATACGCAGTATTTT.

The chain carries TRBV6-2 or TRBV6-3 and TRBJ2-1, with D perhaps matching TRBD1 or TRBD2 (5 bases each). There are 12 residues in the CDR3. Germline CDR1 and CDR2: MNHEY and SVGEGT. Trimming took off 2 bases at V and 8 bases at J, with 7 bases between the two ends. This CDR3 is CASSYRGHEQFF. The CDR3 nucleotides are TGTGCCAGCAGTTACCGGGGCCATGAGCAGTTCTTC.

This clonotype has ten or more counts. The chain carries TRBV5-1 and TRBJ2-3; D perhaps matches TRBD2 (7 bases). This CDR3 is built from 15 residues. V gave up 0 bases and J gave up 4 bases, with 12 bases separating them. Germline CDR1 reads SGHRS; CDR2 reads YFSETQ. The CDR3, as DNA: TGCGCCAGCAGCTTGGCCGGGGGGCGCTCAGATACGCAGTATTTT. It is translated as CASSLAGGRSDTQYF.

J is TRBJ1-1 and V is TRBV5-1; D unresolved. Deletions cut 5 bases from V and 5 bases from J, with 13 bases between. The germline V gene has CDR1 SGHRS and CDR2 YFSETQ. The CDR3 contains 13 residues. CDR3 in DNA: TGCGCCAGCAGACTCGGCCCGAGGACTGAAGCTTTCTTT. Translating gives CASRLGPRTEAFF.

The table lists this clonotype with a few counts. V usage is TRBV3-1 and J usage is TRBJ2-7, with TRBD1 matching 8 bases. J gave up 1 base and V 7 bases, and 3 bases lay outside the gene matches. The CDR3 sequence is 13 residues long. Germline-derived CDR1 and CDR2 are LGHDT and YNNKEL (reference sequence). The CDR3 DNA reads TGTGCCAGCAACCGACAGGGGTCCTACGAGCAGTACTTC. Amino acids: CASNRQGSYEQYF.

This clonotype was seen ten or more times. The chain links TRBV2 to TRBJ2-5; TRBD2 aligns across 9 bases. Germline CDR1 SNHLY, CDR2 FYNNEI. The CDR3 runs to 14 residues. The junction had 11 bases not matched to a gene; V was cut back by 10 bases and J by 5 bases. The CDR3, as DNA: TGTGCCACCACCCCGGGACTAGCTTCGGAGACCCAGTACTTC. It specifies CATTPGLASETQYF.

V usage is TRBV4-2 and J usage is TRBJ1-6; 7 bases fit TRBD1. The CDR3 is 15 residues long. Per germline, CDR1 LGHNA and CDR2 YNFKEQ. Trimming at V came to 4 bases and at J to 6 bases, leaving 6 bases not matched to a gene. CDR3 in amino acids: CASSPVAGGNSPLHF. Written as DNA, the CDR3 is TGTGCCAGCAGCCCCGTCGCAGGGGGTAATTCACCCCTCCACTTT.

The V gene is TRBV7-3, the J gene TRBJ2-5, with TRBD1 matching over 7 bases. V trimming: 5 bases; J trimming: 0 bases; junction bases outside the gene matches: 6. CDR1 SGHTA and CDR2 FQGTGA come from the germline V gene. The CDR3 spans 15 residues. The CDR3 bases are TGTGCCAGCAGCCTAGGGGGCAGTAACCAAGAGACCCAGTACTTC. It encodes CASSLGGSNQETQYF.

The V and J genes are TRBV29-1 and TRBJ1-1; D unclear. Trimming took off 7 bases at V and 0 bases at J, with 12 bases between the two ends. From germline, CDR1 is SQVTM and CDR2 ANQGSEA. The CDR3 runs to 13 residues. CDR3 in amino acids: CSATSTVNTEAFF. CDR3 coding DNA: TGCAGCGCCACCTCGACGGTGAACACTGAAGCTTTCTTT. The full variable domain, in which reference TRBV29-1 and TRBJ1-1 provide the parts outside the CDR3, is SAVISQKPSRDICQRGTSLTIQCQVDSQVTMMFWYRQQPGQSLTLIATANQGSEATYESGFVIDKFPISRPNLTFSTLTVSNMSPEDSSIYLCSATSTVNTEAFFGQGTRLTVV.

The CDR3 here is CATSGGGSTDTQYF. The CDR3 nucleotides are TGTGCCACCTCCGGAGGGGGGTCGACAGATACGCAGTATTTT. The rearrangement links TRBV24-1 to TRBJ2-3, with D perhaps TRBD1 or TRBD2 (6 bases each). From germline, CDR1 is KGHDR and CDR2 SFDVKD. The CDR3 is made up of 14 amino acids. V shed 9 bases and J shed 3 bases, with 15 bases lying between them.

This clonotype has a handful of counts. The chain links TRBV7-2 to TRBJ2-1; 12 bases fit TRBD2. Germline V lookup: CDR1 SGHTA, CDR2 FQGNSA. V lost 5 bases and J lost 5; bases outside the gene matches: 7. CDR3 length equals 16 residues. CDR3 nucleotides: TGTGCCAGCAGCATACAACTAGCGGGGGGTAACAATGAGCAGTTCTTC. It translates to CASSIQLAGGNNEQFF.

This rearrangement joins TRBV25-1 to TRBJ2-7, with 8 bases fitting TRBD1. This CDR3 spans 14 amino acids. Unmatched junction bases numbered 5, after V lost 5 bases and J lost 2 bases. Per germline, CDR1 MGHDK and CDR2 SYGVNS. The CDR3 here is CASSKGQGTYEQYF. The CDR3 DNA reads TGTGCCAGCAGTAAAGGACAGGGAACCTACGAGCAGTACTTC.

In its sample, this clonotype was seen a few times. The rearrangement links TRBV3-1 to TRBJ2-1; D gene ambiguous. The CDR3 spans 11 residues. Germline lookup yields CDR1 LGHDT and CDR2 YNNKEL (reference sequence). Between the trimmed V and J ends, which lost 1 base and 8 bases, there was a span of 3 bases. CDR3: CASSQVDEQFF. CDR3 nucleotide sequence: TGTGCCAGCAGCCAAGTCGATGAGCAGTTCTTC.

This clonotype occurred a few times. The CDR3 bases are TGTGCCAGCACACGGGACACTACGAACACCGGGGAGCTGTTTTTT. This translates into CASTRDTTNTGELFF. The gene calls are TRBV21-1 and TRBJ2-2; the table names TRBD1, a call not compared with the DNA. TRBV21-1 is an annotated pseudogene. CDR3 length equals 15 residues.

This clonotype was picked up a small number of times. The rearrangement uses TRBV4-3 and TRBJ2-6; D unresolved. This CDR3 spans 15 amino acids. V was cut by 1 base and J by 3 bases, with 7 bases left in between. Germline CDR1 LGHNA, CDR2 YSLEER. The CDR3 reads CASSQVGFGANVLTF. The DNA of the CDR3 is TGCGCCAGCAGCCAAGTTGGGTTTGGGGCCAACGTCCTGACTTTC.

The chain is built from TRBV30 and TRBJ1-1; D gene unclear. Per germline, CDR1 GTSNPN and CDR2 SVGIG (reference sequence). V was pared by 0 bases and J by 4 bases, with 6 bases between. The CDR3 has 12 residues. The CDR3 loop is CAWSVRATEAFF. CDR3 DNA sequence: TGTGCCTGGAGTGTACGGGCCACTGAAGCTTTCTTT.

The chain employs TRBV6-2 or TRBV6-3 and TRBJ2-7; D is ambiguous. The CDR3 spans 13 residues. Deletions cut 0 bases from V and 5 bases from J, with 8 bases between. Germline-derived CDR1 and CDR2 are MNHEY and SVGEGT. CDR3 sequence (DNA): TGTGCCAGCAGTTACTCCGATATGAACGAGCAGTACTTC. Protein product: CASSYSDMNEQYF.